This T cell receptor beta chain is drawn from a study of blood T cell repertoires in COVID-19. Study details: Acute and convalescent COVID-19 samples came from the United States, Italy and Spain.

As originally analysed: Using reference gene primer amplification, nucleated cell counts were estimated. Some clones are missing from TCRdb's copy, which holds only in-frame ones; the method was immunoSEQ multiplex PCR. That table is the source of V, J and clone size, and D and trimming were worked out from the DNA. Of about 60,000 clones listed, about 86% are singletons. In germline, CDR1 is MNHEY, CDR2 SVGEGT. Trimming removed 5 bases at V and 6 bases at J, with 11 bases between. This CDR3 has 13 residues. The source material was peripheral blood. The sequence was obtained from a human donor in a cohort sampled during active COVID-19. The chain uses TRBV6-2 or TRBV6-3 and TRBJ1-5; no definite D call. For the CDR3, the DNA is TGTGCCAGCAGTGTTCTAGGAGGTCAGCCCCAGCATTTT. Protein: CASSVLGGQPQHF.